The following is a TCR beta chain sequence with its context. Its antigen is not known. These data come from a study of post-analysis software for immune sequencing data. Findings and caveats of the study: Under F measure analysis, samples from one preparation batch co-clustered strongly.

Unique molecular identifiers were built into the TCR beta cDNA libraries. cDNA molecules numbering some 500,000 came from about 1 to 10 million T cells. TCRdb processed the PCR reads anew with MiXCR; each CDR3 protein has one entry. The sample contains hundreds of thousands of distinct CDR3 sequences, 39% of which appear only once. Sequenced: blood. This receptor was taken from a girl aged 2 to 9 with multiple sclerosis.

The CDR3: CASSSPGQGNYGYTF. The CDR3 region has the DNA TGTGCCAGCAGTAGCCCTGGACAGGGTAACTATGGCTACACCTTC. The chain joins TRBV6-5 to TRBJ1-2; 8 bases align to TRBD1. Germline V lookup: CDR1 MNHEY, CDR2 SVGAGI. CDR3 length equals 15 residues. After removal of 5 bases from V and 1 base from J, the junction contained 6 bases not matched to a gene.